A single sample gave rise to the 30 T cell receptor beta chains below, sequenced in a study of T cells in Graves' hyperthyroidism and ophthalmopathy. There were TCR beta CDR3 regions amplified from RNA transcripts. An initial round of RT-PCR targeting the TCR CDR3 relied on the HTBI primer set. From the multiplex PCR reads, TCRdb called clonotypes with MiXCR, one entry per CDR3 protein. This table holds 400,000 to 550,000 distinct CDR3 sequences, around 22% found once. The sequenced sample was blood. The receptor source for this set is a woman in her twenties or thirties with Graves' ophthalmopathy.

This clonotype was detected only a few times. The chain is built from TRBV19 and TRBJ2-5, with 8 bases that match TRBD2. The length of the CDR3 is 17 residues. The V segment lost 10 bases and the J segment 2 bases; nucleotides outside the gene matches: 18. Germline lookup yields CDR1 LNHDA and CDR2 SQIVND (reference sequence). CDR3 nucleotide sequence: TGTGCCACCCGACCGGGTCCCGGGAGGGTGGAACAAGAGACCCAGTACTTC. Protein: CATRPGPGRVEQETQYF.

The chain carries TRBV12-3 or TRBV12-4 and TRBJ2-7; TRBD1 agrees at 7 bases. This CDR3 is built from 16 residues. The V gene end was trimmed by 6 bases and the J gene end by 5 bases; junction bases not matched to a gene: 16. The CDR3 region has the DNA TGTGCCAGCAGCACACCCCACGGGACAGTTCTCCACGAGCAGTACTTC. Encoded protein: CASSTPHGTVLHEQYF.

This chain connects TRBV19 to TRBJ2-7; perhaps TRBD1 as D (6 bases). The CDR3 is 14 residues long. V shed 3 bases and J shed 3 bases, with 12 bases lying between them. The germline V gene encodes CDR1 LNHDA and CDR2 SQIVND (reference sequence). CDR3 nucleotides: TGTGCCAGTAGTATGGGGACACTTAGCTACGAGCAGTACTTC. Its translation: CASSMGTLSYEQYF.

In its sample, this clonotype was seen many times. The gene calls are TRBV13 and TRBJ2-7; D might be TRBD2 (5 bases). CDR3 size: 13 residues. CDR1 is PRHDT, CDR2 FYEKMQ, per germline (reference sequence). V was pared by 4 bases and J by 6 bases, with 13 bases between. CDR3 in DNA: TGTGCCAGCAGCTCTGCTAGCCAAGGCGAGCAGTACTTC. Translating gives CASSSASQGEQYF.

This chain joins TRBV6-5 and TRBJ2-7; TRBD2 agrees at 9 bases. This CDR3 is built from 16 residues. The germline gives CDR1 MNHEY, CDR2 SVGAGI. V trimming: 0 bases; J trimming: 0 bases; junction bases outside the gene matches: 3. This CDR3 is CASSYSSGGYSYEQYF. The CDR3 DNA reads TGTGCCAGCAGTTACTCGAGCGGGGGGTACTCCTACGAGCAGTACTTC.

This clonotype was detected ten times or more. The J gene is TRBJ2-7, the V gene TRBV11-1; tentative D call: TRBD2 (5 bases). Germline CDR1 reads SGHAT; CDR2 reads FQDESV (reference sequence). The CDR3 runs to 12 residues. Trimming stripped 4 bases from V and 10 bases from J, with 14 bases between. The CDR3 is CASSSRGMEQYF. The CDR3, as DNA: TGTGCCAGCAGCTCCCGAGGGATGGAACAGTACTTC.

The V and J genes are TRBV20-1 and TRBJ2-7, with D possibly matching TRBD1 (6 bases). This CDR3 has 14 residues. Trimming took 6 bases from V and 6 from J, leaving 21 bases between them. Germline V CDR1 and CDR2: DFQATT, SNEGSKA (reference sequence). CDR3 DNA sequence: TGCAGTGCCGAAGACGGGACAATTGGAGGCGAGCAGTACTTC. Amino acid sequence: CSAEDGTIGGEQYF.

This clonotype occurred many times. The V and J genes are TRBV7-3 and TRBJ2-5; the match to TRBD2 covers 7 bases. CDR1 and CDR2 (germline): SGHTA, FQGTGA. The ends lost 6 bases at V and 5 bases at J; junction bases unmatched: 9. This CDR3 contains 14 residues. CDR3 DNA sequence: TGTGCCAGCAGTAGTGGACTAGGTCGCGAGACCCAGTACTTC. Its translation: CASSSGLGRETQYF. Using reference TRBV7-3 and TRBJ2-5 for the parts outside the CDR3, the full variable domain is GAGVSQTPSNKVTEKGKYVELRCDPISGHTALYWYRQSLGQGPEFLIYFQGTGAADDSGLPNDRFFAVRPEGSVSTLKIQRTERGDSAVYLCASSSGLGRETQYFGPGTRLLVL.

This clonotype was seen many times. The chain uses TRBV12-3 or TRBV12-4 and TRBJ2-2, with 11 bases that match TRBD2. Trimming at V came to 7 bases and at J to 8 bases, leaving 12 bases not matched to a gene. The CDR3 covers 16 residues. CDR3 sequence reads: CASKAGPSGGSGELFF. The DNA for the CDR3 is TGTGCCAGCAAGGCGGGACCTAGCGGGGGGTCGGGGGAGCTGTTTTTT.

This clonotype was picked up many times. V usage is TRBV6-5 and J usage is TRBJ1-2, with D uncertain. Trimming stripped 2 bases from V and 2 bases from J, with 9 bases between. There are 14 residues in the CDR3. The V gene's germline CDR1 is MNHEY and CDR2 SVGAGI. CDR3 nucleotide sequence: TGTGCCAGCAGTTACGGGGTGGCCAACTATGGCTACACCTTC. This encodes CASSYGVANYGYTF.

As to this clonotype: This may be a read error, as it is one base from a much larger clone. As DNA, the CDR3 is TGTGCCAGCAGCTCGGGTCACTACGATCAGTACTTC. Protein product: CASSSGHYDQYF. The chain carries TRBV9 and TRBJ2-7; D is ambiguous. Germline V gene data show CDR1 as SGDLS and CDR2 as YYNGEE. The CDR3 has 12 amino acids.

This clonotype has at least ten counts. This chain links TRBV4-1 with TRBJ1-1, with 11 positions matching TRBD1. The length of the CDR3 is 16 residues. V was pared by 3 bases and J by 1 base, with 4 bases of the junction left unmatched. CDR1 is MGHRA, CDR2 YSYEKL, per germline. Written as DNA, the CDR3 is TGCGCCAGCAGCCATCTCGGACAGGGGGCGAACACTGAAGCTTTCTTT. It encodes CASSHLGQGANTEAFF.

In this sample, this clonotype turned up a few times. The chain uses TRBV12-3 or TRBV12-4 and TRBJ1-1; D is unclear. Trimming left V 10 bases short and J 5 bases short, with 11 bases between. The CDR3 is made up of 11 amino acids. CDR3: CATGVGTEAFF. Written as DNA, the CDR3 is TGTGCCACCGGGGTGGGGACTGAAGCTTTCTTT.

The chain joins TRBV5-1 to TRBJ2-7; D is ambiguous. V was cut by 4 bases and J by 5 bases, with 16 bases left in between. This CDR3 spans 14 amino acids. The germline V gene encodes CDR1 SGHRS and CDR2 YFSETQ. Written as DNA, the CDR3 is TGCGCCAGCAGCCCCATCGGCCCGGGTAACGAGCAGTACTTC. Encoded protein: CASSPIGPGNEQYF.

This clonotype has more than one count but fewer than ten. V usage is TRBV12-3 or TRBV12-4 and J usage is TRBJ2-5, with 8 positions matching TRBD1. V shed 3 bases, J shed 2 bases, and the junction held 2 bases outside the gene matches. The CDR3 covers 14 residues. CDR3 region: CASSFRGQQETQYF. The CDR3 region has the DNA TGTGCCAGCAGTTTCAGGGGGCAACAAGAGACCCAGTACTTC.

This CDR3 is CASSLGSRVRNTEAFF. CDR3 DNA sequence: TGTGCCAGCAGTTTAGGATCTCGGGTTCGGAACACTGAAGCTTTCTTT. The rearrangement uses TRBV12-3 or TRBV12-4 and TRBJ1-1; D ambiguous. The germline V and J ends were trimmed by 1 base and 1 base, with 13 bases remaining between them. This CDR3 region has 16 residues.

This clonotype was detected a few times. V gene TRBV30 combines with J gene TRBJ1-2, with a tentative D call TRBD1 (5 bases). Germline-derived CDR1 and CDR2 are GTSNPN and SVGIG (reference sequence). The CDR3 consists of 14 residues. The V gene lost 1 base and the J gene lost 5 bases, with 14 bases spanning the gap. The chain's CDR3 is CAWSAPRDGYGYTF. CDR3 DNA sequence: TGTGCCTGGAGTGCCCCCCGGGACGGTTATGGCTACACCTTC.

The CDR3 DNA reads as TGTGCCAGTAGTACGGACCCTACAGGGGAGAGGGACACTGAAGCTTTCTTT. This codes for CASSTDPTGERDTEAFF. The chain couples TRBV19 to TRBJ1-1; 7 bases line up with TRBD1. The CDR3 is made up of 17 amino acids. Germline V CDR1 and CDR2: LNHDA, SQIVND (reference sequence). Losses at the gene ends were 4 bases for V and 3 bases for J; bases not matched to a gene: 14.

In its sample, this clonotype was seen many times. The V gene is TRBV12-3 or TRBV12-4, the J gene TRBJ1-1; D not certain. This CDR3 spans 13 amino acids. The germline V and J ends were trimmed by 6 bases and 6 bases, with 14 bases remaining between them. The CDR3 here is CASRPTRRPEAFF. The CDR3 bases are TGTGCCAGCAGGCCCACACGCCGCCCTGAAGCTTTCTTT.

Many counts were recorded for this clonotype. The chain recombines TRBV24-1 with TRBJ1-2; D is undetermined. V was pared by 4 bases and J by 3 bases, with 5 bases between. CDR3 length equals 12 residues. Germline values: CDR1 KGHDR, CDR2 SFDVKD. The CDR3 spells CATSDHDYGYTF. The DNA for the CDR3 is TGTGCCACCAGTGACCACGACTATGGCTACACCTTC.

This clonotype was recorded many times. The rearrangement joins TRBV13 to TRBJ2-5; D remains ambiguous. V was shortened by 5 bases and J by 2 bases, with 12 bases between the two germline ends. The germline V gene has CDR1 PRHDT and CDR2 FYEKMQ (reference sequence). This CDR3 is built from 14 residues. This CDR3 is CASSRYSQQETQYF. Here the CDR3 DNA reads TGTGCCAGCAGCCGTTACAGTCAACAAGAGACCCAGTACTTC.

The chain has TRBV7-2 and TRBJ1-3; no definite D call. The germline CDR1 and CDR2 sequences are SGHTA and FQGNSA. The CDR3 loop spans 14 amino acids. V shed 4 bases and J shed 4 bases, with 11 bases lying between them. CDR3 sequence: CASSSGMPGNTIYF. The CDR3 region has the DNA TGTGCCAGCAGCTCAGGAATGCCCGGAAACACCATATATTTT.

The chain combines TRBV5-1 with TRBJ2-7, with D hard to call. The CDR3 runs to 12 residues. Trimming took off 4 bases at V and 9 bases at J, with 14 bases between the two ends. CDR1 SGHRS and CDR2 YFSETQ come from the germline V gene. This CDR3 reads CASSPDKISQYF. The CDR3 DNA reads as TGCGCCAGCAGCCCCGACAAAATTTCGCAGTACTTC. Variable domain in full (rest from reference TRBV5-1 and TRBJ2-7): KAGVTQTPRYLIKTRGQQVTLSCSPISGHRSVSWYQQTPGQGLQFLFEYFSETQRNKGNFPGRFSGRQFSNSRSEMNVSTLELGDSALYLCASSPDKISQYFGPGTRLTVT.

This clonotype has ten or more counts. This chain links TRBV27 with TRBJ2-6, with 7 bases that match TRBD1. V lost 3 bases and J lost 14; bases outside the gene matches: 10. Germline V gene sequence: CDR1 MNHEY, CDR2 SMNVEV (reference sequence). The length of the CDR3 is 14 residues. CDR3 DNA: TGTGCCAGCAGTTTCGATGTAACAGGGGAATTCCTGACTTTC. It specifies CASSFDVTGEFLTF.

The chain couples TRBV24-1 to TRBJ1-2; 7 bases match TRBD1. After removal of 4 bases from V and 7 bases from J, the junction contained 2 bases not matched to a gene. CDR1 and CDR2 (germline): KGHDR, SFDVKD. This CDR3 is 12 amino acids long. CDR3 sequence (DNA): TGTGCCACCAGTGAGGCAGGGGGTGGCTACACCTTC. Translation gives CATSEAGGGYTF.

The chain carries TRBV2 and TRBJ1-1; D is unresolved. With 4 bases removed from V and 0 bases from J, the gap between germline ends came to 15 bases. In germline, CDR1 is SNHLY, CDR2 FYNNEI. This CDR3 has 16 amino acids. CDR3 sequence reads: CASSGQAGIMNTEAFF. In DNA, the CDR3 is TGTGCCAGCAGTGGGCAGGCAGGAATCATGAACACTGAAGCTTTCTTT.

This clonotype was counted many times. The chain combines TRBV6-5 with TRBJ1-5; 9 positions agree with TRBD1. The CDR3 totals 16 residues. Germline V gene sequence: CDR1 MNHEY, CDR2 SVGAGI. Trimming at V came to 2 bases and at J to 4 bases, leaving 6 bases not matched to a gene. Written as DNA, the CDR3 is TGTGCCAGCAGTTACCGGGGGACAGGGCCTAATCAGCCCCAGCATTTT. Amino acid sequence: CASSYRGTGPNQPQHF.

The rearrangement links TRBV6-2 or TRBV6-3 to TRBJ1-1; no clear D gene. Germline V gene sequence: CDR1 MNHEY, CDR2 SVGEGT. V lost 5 bases, J lost 4 bases, and 14 bases lay in between. The CDR3 consists of 14 residues. CDR3: CASSNGRQFTEAFF. The CDR3 DNA reads as TGTGCCAGCAGTAACGGGCGGCAGTTCACTGAAGCTTTCTTT.

V and J are TRBV28 and TRBJ2-5; TRBD2 aligns across 9 bases. The germline V gene encodes CDR1 MDHEN and CDR2 SYDVKM. The CDR3 runs to 16 residues. V was clipped by 4 bases and J by 4 bases; unmatched bases: 10. This CDR3 is CASSSTIAGDAETQYF. The CDR3 nucleotides are TGTGCCAGCAGTTCCACGATAGCGGGAGATGCAGAGACCCAGTACTTC.

This clonotype occurred many times. The chain has TRBV6-2 or TRBV6-3 and TRBJ1-5; 7 bases are a match to TRBD1. The germline V gene encodes CDR1 MNHEY and CDR2 SVGEGT. Germline trimming cut 7 bases from V and 2 bases from J; bases unmatched to any gene: 2. The CDR3 runs 13 residues. The CDR3 coding sequence is TGTGCCAGCAAAGGACAGGGCAATCAGCCCCAGCATTTT. Translated: CASKGQGNQPQHF.